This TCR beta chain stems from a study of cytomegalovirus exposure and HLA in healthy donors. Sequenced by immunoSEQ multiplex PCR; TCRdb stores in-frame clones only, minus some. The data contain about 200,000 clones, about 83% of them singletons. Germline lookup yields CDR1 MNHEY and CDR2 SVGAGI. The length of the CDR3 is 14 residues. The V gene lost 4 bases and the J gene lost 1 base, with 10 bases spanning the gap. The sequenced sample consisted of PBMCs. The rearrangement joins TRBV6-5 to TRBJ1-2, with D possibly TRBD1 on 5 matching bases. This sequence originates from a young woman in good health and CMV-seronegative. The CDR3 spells CASSSGQGNYGYTF. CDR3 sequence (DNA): TGTGCCAGCAGTTCAGGCCAGGGTAACTATGGCTACACCTTC.